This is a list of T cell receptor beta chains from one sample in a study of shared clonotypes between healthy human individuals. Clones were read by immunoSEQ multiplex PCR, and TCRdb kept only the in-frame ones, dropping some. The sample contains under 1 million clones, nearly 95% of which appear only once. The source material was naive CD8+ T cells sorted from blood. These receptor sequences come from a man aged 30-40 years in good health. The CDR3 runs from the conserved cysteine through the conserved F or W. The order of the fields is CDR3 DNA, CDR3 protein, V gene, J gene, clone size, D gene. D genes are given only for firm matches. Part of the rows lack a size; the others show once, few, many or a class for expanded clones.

TGTGCCAGCAATATTGTAGACAGCAGCAATCAGCCCCAGCATTTT	CASNIVDSSNQPQHF	TRBV6-1	TRBJ1-5	-	-
TGTGCCAGCAGTCCGGGCTACACCTTC	CASSPGYTF	TRBV28	TRBJ1-2	-	-
TGTGCCAGCAGCGGGCCAACCGGGGAGCTGTTTTTT	CASSGPTGELFF	TRBV27	TRBJ2-2	-	-
TGTGCCAGCAGCTTAGGGGACTACGAGCAGTACTTC	CASSLGDYEQYF	TRBV11-2	TRBJ2-7	-	-
TGTGCCAGCAGGCCTACTTACCAAGAGACCCAGTACTTC	CASRPTYQETQYF	TRBV5-6	TRBJ2-5	-	-
TGTGCCAGTAGTATGGGCAGCTCCTACGAGCAGTACTTC	CASSMGSSYEQYF	TRBV19	TRBJ2-7	-	-
TGTGCCAGCAAGAGGGGGTCGGACACTGAAGCTTTCTTT	CASKRGSDTEAFF	TRBV7-9	TRBJ1-1	-	-
TGTGCCAGCACCAGGGTCTCTGGGGCCAACGTCCTGACTTTC	CASTRVSGANVLTF	TRBV28	TRBJ2-6	-	-
TGTGCCAGCAGCCCCACAGCGGGAGAGGGGACAGATACGCAGTATTTT	CASSPTAGEGTDTQYF	TRBV2	TRBJ2-3	-	TRBD2
TGTGCCAGCATTGGGGGGTACGAGGAGACCCAGTACTTC	CASIGGYEETQYF	TRBV2	TRBJ2-5	-	-
TGTGCCAGCAGCCTAGGACTAGTCTACGAGCAGTACTTC	CASSLGLVYEQYF	TRBV7-2	TRBJ2-7	-	TRBD2
TGTGCCTGGAGTGCTCCAGCGGGAAATGAGCAGTTCTTC	CAWSAPAGNEQFF	TRBV30	TRBJ2-1	-	TRBD2
TGTGCCAGCAGCCACACACGGCCTACAGGGGTCGGGGCCAACGTCCTGACTTTC	CASSHTRPTGVGANVLTF	TRBV7-6	TRBJ2-6	-	TRBD1
TGTGCCAGCAGTAATATGAACACTGAAGCTTTCTTT	CASSNMNTEAFF	TRBV6-1	TRBJ1-1	-	-
TGCGCCAGCAGCTTGCGGACAGGGAAAGAGACCCAGTACTTC	CASSLRTGKETQYF	TRBV5-1	TRBJ2-5	-	TRBD1
TGTGCCAGCAGTTTAGCCCCGAATAGCAATCAGCCCCAGCATTTT	CASSLAPNSNQPQHF	TRBV27	TRBJ1-5	-	-
TGTGCCACCAGCGCTAGCGGGAGCCCCGAGCAGTACTTC	CATSASGSPEQYF	TRBV15	TRBJ2-7	-	TRBD2
TGTGCCAGCAGTCCCGGGGTCTGGGAGCAGTACTTC	CASSPGVWEQYF	TRBV28	TRBJ2-7	many	-
TGTGCCAGCCGCACACAGGGAGGAAATGAAAAACTGTTTTTT	CASRTQGGNEKLFF	TRBV7-9	TRBJ1-4	-	-
TGTGCCAGCAGTTACTCAGGCGGATCGCATGAAAAACTGTTTTTT	CASSYSGGSHEKLFF	TRBV6-5	TRBJ1-4	-	-
TGTGCCAGCAGCTTAGAGCAGGCCCCAGGCGAGCAGTACTTC	CASSLEQAPGEQYF	TRBV7-9	TRBJ2-7	-	-
TGTGCCAGCAGTGACCGGGACTCTATAGCCAAAAACATTCAGTACTTC	CASSDRDSIAKNIQYF	TRBV2	TRBJ2-4	-	-
TGTGCCAGCAGTAATTTTTTGGGGAGCAATCAGCCCCAGCATTTT	CASSNFLGSNQPQHF	TRBV27	TRBJ1-5	-	-
TGTGCCTGGAGTGTACGTCCCCCGGTCCATGAGCAGTTCTTC	CAWSVRPPVHEQFF	TRBV30	TRBJ2-1	-	-
TGTGCCAGCAGTTTAGATACTAGCGGGAGAAACACCGGGGAGCTGTTTTTT	CASSLDTSGRNTGELFF	TRBV28	TRBJ2-2	-	TRBD2
TGTGCCAGCAGCCCCGTAGCGGGAGGCCCCGATACGCAGTATTTT	CASSPVAGGPDTQYF	TRBV7-9	TRBJ2-3	-	TRBD2
TGTGCCAGCAGCTCCTTGCTAAATGAGCAGTTCTTC	CASSSLLNEQFF	TRBV6-5	TRBJ2-1	-	-
TGCGCCAGCAGCTTGGATCCAGATACGCAGTATTTT	CASSLDPDTQYF	TRBV5-1	TRBJ2-3	-	-
TGTGCCAGCAGCTTAGCGCTCCGATTAGAGCAGTTCTTC	CASSLALRLEQFF	TRBV7-9	TRBJ2-1	-	-
TGTGCCAGCAGTGAATACCAGGGGGAGCAAGAGACCCAGTACTTC	CASSEYQGEQETQYF	TRBV25-1	TRBJ2-5	-	TRBD1
TGTGCCAGCAGGGGACAGGAGGGTTACAATGAGCAGTTCTTC	CASRGQEGYNEQFF	TRBV28	TRBJ2-1	-	TRBD1
TGTGCCAGCAGTTCTACAGGCGGGACCCAGTACTTC	CASSSTGGTQYF	TRBV28	TRBJ2-5	-	-
TGTGCCAGCAGCCAGGGACAGACCTACGAGCAGTACTTC	CASSQGQTYEQYF	TRBV5-6	TRBJ2-7	once	TRBD1
TGTGCCAGCAGCTTGGCCTCTAGCGAGGACAATGAGCAGTTCTTC	CASSLASSEDNEQFF	TRBV5-4	TRBJ2-1	-	-
TGCAGCGTTGAAGCCCCCGCCGGGACTAGCGGATTACCGGGAGAGACCCAGTACTTC	CSVEAPAGTSGLPGETQYF	TRBV29-1	TRBJ2-5	-	TRBD2
TGCGCCAGCAGCCATGATGTCTCTGGGGCCAACGTCCTGACTTTC	CASSHDVSGANVLTF	TRBV4-3	TRBJ2-6	-	-
TGTGCCAGCAGCCCGACAGGGAAGGGGTACGAGCAGTACTTC	CASSPTGKGYEQYF	TRBV5-6	TRBJ2-7	-	TRBD1
TGCGCCAGCAGCCAGAGGACTAGCGGGAGGGGGCCCCTTTTGGGTGAGCAGTACTTC	CASSQRTSGRGPLLGEQYF	TRBV4-1	TRBJ2-7	-	TRBD2
TGTGCCAGTAAGCCACAGAGTTATAGCAATCAGCCCCAGCATTTT	CASKPQSYSNQPQHF	TRBV19	TRBJ1-5	-	-
TGTGCCAGCTCACCAACGGGACAGGGTCTCTACGAGCAGTACTTC	CASSPTGQGLYEQYF	TRBV18	TRBJ2-7	-	TRBD1
TGTGCCAGCTCACCACCGGACGGAACCTACCAAGAGACCCAGTACTTC	CASSPPDGTYQETQYF	TRBV18	TRBJ2-5	many	-
TGTGCCAGCAGTTATGGGGGGACTGAAGCTTTCTTT	CASSYGGTEAFF	TRBV6-6	TRBJ1-1	-	-
TGCGCCAGCAGCAATTCTAGCGCGCAAGAGACCCAGTACTTC	CASSNSSAQETQYF	TRBV10-2	TRBJ2-5	-	-
TGTGCCATCGGGGGGACTAATGAAAAACTGTTTTTT	CAIGGTNEKLFF	TRBV10-3	TRBJ1-4	once	-
TGTGCCAGCAGACGGGACAGGGGTGTGAACACTGAAGCTTTCTTT	CASRRDRGVNTEAFF	TRBV6-1	TRBJ1-1	-	TRBD1
TGTGCCCTCGGGGACGGGGGGAAGAGAGACTCCTACAATGAGCAGTTCTTC	CALGDGGKRDSYNEQFF	TRBV7-9	TRBJ2-1	once	TRBD2
TGTGCCAGCTCACCGGGCAGGGAAAAGGAACTCTGGGCCAACGTCCTGACTTTC	CASSPGREKELWANVLTF	TRBV18	TRBJ2-6	-	-
TGTGCCAGTAGTCGACAGGTTTGGACTGAAGCTTTCTTT	CASSRQVWTEAFF	TRBV19	TRBJ1-1	-	-
TGCAGCGTTGTAACTAGCGGCTACGAGCAGTACTTC	CSVVTSGYEQYF	TRBV29-1	TRBJ2-7	-	TRBD2
TGTGCCAGCAGCTCCGCCCACTATGGCTACACCTTC	CASSSAHYGYTF	TRBV9	TRBJ1-2	-	-
TGCGCCAGCACCCCTGCAGGGGTCTCCCAACGGGGCTACACCTTC	CASTPAGVSQRGYTF	TRBV4-1	TRBJ1-2	-	-
TGTGCCACCAAGAGGGACAGGGATTCCTACGAGCAGTACTTC	CATKRDRDSYEQYF	TRBV10-3	TRBJ2-7	-	TRBD1
TGCGCCAGCAGCCAAGATGCAGGTCCTGAGACCCAGTACTTC	CASSQDAGPETQYF	TRBV4-1	TRBJ2-5	-	-